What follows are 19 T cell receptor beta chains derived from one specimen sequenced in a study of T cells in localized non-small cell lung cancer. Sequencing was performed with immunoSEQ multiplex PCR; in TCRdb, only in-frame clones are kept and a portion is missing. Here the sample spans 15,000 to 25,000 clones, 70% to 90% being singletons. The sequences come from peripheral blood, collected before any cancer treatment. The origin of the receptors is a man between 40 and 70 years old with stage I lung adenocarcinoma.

For the CDR3, the DNA is TGTGCCAGCAGCCCGCGACAGGGTCTCCCCGGGGAGCTGTTTTTT. As protein: CASSPRQGLPGELFF. The chain links TRBV11-3 to TRBJ2-2; the match to TRBD1 covers 7 bases. The V gene end was trimmed by 5 bases and the J gene end by 6 bases; junction bases not matched to a gene: 9. This CDR3 has 15 amino acids. CDR1 and CDR2 (germline): SGHNT, YENEEA.

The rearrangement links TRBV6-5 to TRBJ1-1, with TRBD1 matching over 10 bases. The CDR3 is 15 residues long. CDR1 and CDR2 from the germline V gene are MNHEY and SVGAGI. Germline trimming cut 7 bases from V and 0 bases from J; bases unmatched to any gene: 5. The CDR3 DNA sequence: TGTGCCAGCACAATGACAGGGGGCATGAACACTGAAGCTTTCTTT. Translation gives CASTMTGGMNTEAFF.

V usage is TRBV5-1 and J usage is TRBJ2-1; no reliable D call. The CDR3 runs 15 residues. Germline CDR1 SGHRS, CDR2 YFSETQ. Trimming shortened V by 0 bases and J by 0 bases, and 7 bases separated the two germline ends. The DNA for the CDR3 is TGCGCCAGCAGCTTGGGACAAGGCTCCTACAATGAGCAGTTCTTC. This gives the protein CASSLGQGSYNEQFF.

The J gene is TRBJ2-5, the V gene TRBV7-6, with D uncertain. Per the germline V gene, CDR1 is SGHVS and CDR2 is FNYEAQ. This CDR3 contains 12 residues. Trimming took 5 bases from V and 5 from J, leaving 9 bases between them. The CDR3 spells CASSTHGETQYF. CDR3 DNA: TGTGCCAGCAGCACACACGGGGAGACCCAGTACTTC.

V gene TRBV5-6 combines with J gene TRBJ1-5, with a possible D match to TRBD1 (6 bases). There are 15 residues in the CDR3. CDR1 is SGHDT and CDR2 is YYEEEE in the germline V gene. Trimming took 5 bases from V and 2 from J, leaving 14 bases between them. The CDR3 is CASRIQGLGNQPQHF. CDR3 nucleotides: TGTGCCAGCAGAATACAGGGTTTGGGCAATCAGCCCCAGCATTTT. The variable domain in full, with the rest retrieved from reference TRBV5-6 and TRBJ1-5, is DAGVTQSPTHLIKTRGQQVTLRCSPKSGHDTVSWYQQALGQGPQFIFQYYEEEERQRGNFPDRFSGHQFPNYSSELNVNALLLGDSALYLCASRIQGLGNQPQHFGDGTRLSIL.

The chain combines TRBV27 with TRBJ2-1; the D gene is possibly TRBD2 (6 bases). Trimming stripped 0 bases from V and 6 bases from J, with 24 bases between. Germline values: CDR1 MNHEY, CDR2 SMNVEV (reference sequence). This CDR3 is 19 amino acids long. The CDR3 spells CASSLSTSLVGRGANEQFF. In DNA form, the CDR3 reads TGTGCCAGCAGTTTATCGACCTCGCTTGTCGGGAGAGGGGCCAATGAGCAGTTCTTC.

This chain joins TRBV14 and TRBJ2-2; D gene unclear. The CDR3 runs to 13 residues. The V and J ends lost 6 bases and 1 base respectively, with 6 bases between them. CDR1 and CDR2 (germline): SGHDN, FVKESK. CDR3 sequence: CASSLKNTGELFF. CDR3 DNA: TGTGCCAGCAGTCTGAAGAACACCGGGGAGCTGTTTTTT. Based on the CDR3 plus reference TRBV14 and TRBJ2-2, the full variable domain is EAGVTQFPSHSVIEKGQTVTLRCDPISGHDNLYWYRRVMGKEIKFLLHFVKESKQDESGMPNNRFLAERTGGTYSTLKVQPAELEDSGVYFCASSLKNTGELFFGEGSRLTVL.

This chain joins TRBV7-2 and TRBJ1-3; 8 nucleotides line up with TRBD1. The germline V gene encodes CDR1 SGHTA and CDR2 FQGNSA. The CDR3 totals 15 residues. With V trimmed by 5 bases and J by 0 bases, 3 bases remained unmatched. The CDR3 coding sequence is TGTGCCAGCAGCCGGACAGGGACCTCTGGAAACACCATATATTTT. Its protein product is CASSRTGTSGNTIYF.

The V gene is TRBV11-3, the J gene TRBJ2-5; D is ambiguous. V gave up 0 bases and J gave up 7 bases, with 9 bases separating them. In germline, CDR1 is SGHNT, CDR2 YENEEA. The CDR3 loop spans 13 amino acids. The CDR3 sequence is CASSLDLHGTQYF. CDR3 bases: TGTGCCAGCAGCTTAGATCTTCACGGGACCCAGTACTTC.

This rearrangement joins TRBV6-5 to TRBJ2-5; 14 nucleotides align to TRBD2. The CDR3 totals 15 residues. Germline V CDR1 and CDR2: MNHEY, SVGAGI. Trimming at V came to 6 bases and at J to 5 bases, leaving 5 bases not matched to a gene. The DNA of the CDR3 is TGTGCCAGCAGACAGACTAGCGGGAGGGTTGAGACCCAGTACTTC. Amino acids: CASRQTSGRVETQYF.

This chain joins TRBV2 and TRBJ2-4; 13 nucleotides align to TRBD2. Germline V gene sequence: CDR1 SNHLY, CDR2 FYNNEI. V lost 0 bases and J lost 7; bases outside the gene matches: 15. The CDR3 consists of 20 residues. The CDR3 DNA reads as TGTGCCAGCAGTGAAGCGAGACTAGCGGGAGGCCAATCGACGGGGAACATTCAGTACTTC. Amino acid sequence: CASSEARLAGGQSTGNIQYF. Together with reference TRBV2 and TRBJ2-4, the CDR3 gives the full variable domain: EPEVTQTPSHQVTQMGQEVILRCVPISNHLYFYWYRQILGQKVEFLVSFYNNEISEKSEIFDDQFSVERPDGSNFTLKIRSTKLEDSAMYFCASSEARLAGGQSTGNIQYFGAGTRLSVL.

The CDR3 DNA follows: TGTGCCAGTAGCGGGACAGCGAGCTCCTACGAGCAGTACTTC. It specifies CASSGTASSYEQYF. This chain links TRBV19 with TRBJ2-7, with 7 positions matching TRBD1. Germline CDR1 is LNHDA and CDR2 is SQIVND (reference sequence). With V trimmed by 6 bases and J by 0 bases, 5 bases remained unmatched. CDR3 size: 14 residues.

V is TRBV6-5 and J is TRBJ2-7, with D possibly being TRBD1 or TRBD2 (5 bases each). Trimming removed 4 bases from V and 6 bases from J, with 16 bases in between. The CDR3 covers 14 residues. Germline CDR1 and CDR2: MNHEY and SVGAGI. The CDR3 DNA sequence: TGTGCCAGCAGTTCCGGGACGGACGTTTTCGAGCAGTACTTC. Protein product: CASSSGTDVFEQYF.

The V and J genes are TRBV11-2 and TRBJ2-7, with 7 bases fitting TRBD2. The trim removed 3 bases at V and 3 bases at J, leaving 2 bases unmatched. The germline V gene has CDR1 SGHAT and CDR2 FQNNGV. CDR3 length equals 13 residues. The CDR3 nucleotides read TGTGCCAGCAGCTTCCGGGAGGTCTACGAGCAGTACTTC. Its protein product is CASSFREVYEQYF.

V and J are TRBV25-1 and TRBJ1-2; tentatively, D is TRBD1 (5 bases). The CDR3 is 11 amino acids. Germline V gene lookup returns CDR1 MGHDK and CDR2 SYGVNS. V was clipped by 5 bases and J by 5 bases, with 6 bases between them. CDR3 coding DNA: TGTGCCAGCAGTACAGGTTATGGCTACACCTTC. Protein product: CASSTGYGYTF.

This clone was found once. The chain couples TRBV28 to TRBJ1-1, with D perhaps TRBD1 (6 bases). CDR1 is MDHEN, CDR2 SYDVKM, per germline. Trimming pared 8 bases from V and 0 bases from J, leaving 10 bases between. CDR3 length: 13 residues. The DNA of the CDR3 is TGTGCCAGCGAAGGGGGTTTGAACACTGAAGCTTTCTTT. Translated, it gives CASEGGLNTEAFF.

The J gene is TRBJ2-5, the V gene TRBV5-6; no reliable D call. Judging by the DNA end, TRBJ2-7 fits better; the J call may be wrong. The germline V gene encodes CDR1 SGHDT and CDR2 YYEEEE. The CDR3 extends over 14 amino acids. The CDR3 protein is CASSLVYSSYEQYF. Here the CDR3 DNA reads TGTGCCAGCAGCTTGGTCTACAGCTCCTACGAGCAGTACTTC.

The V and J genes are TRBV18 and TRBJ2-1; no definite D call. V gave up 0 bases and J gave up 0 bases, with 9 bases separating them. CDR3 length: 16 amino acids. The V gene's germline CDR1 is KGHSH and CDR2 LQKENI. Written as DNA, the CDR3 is TGTGCCAGCTCACCACCCCAGTCCAGCTCCTACAATGAGCAGTTCTTC. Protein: CASSPPQSSSYNEQFF. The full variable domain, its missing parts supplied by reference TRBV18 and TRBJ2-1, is NAGVMQNPRHLVRRRGQEARLRCSPMKGHSHVYWYRQLPEEGLKFMVYLQKENIIDESGMPKERFSAEFPKEGPSILRIQQVVRGDSAAYFCASSPPQSSSYNEQFFGPGTRLTVL.

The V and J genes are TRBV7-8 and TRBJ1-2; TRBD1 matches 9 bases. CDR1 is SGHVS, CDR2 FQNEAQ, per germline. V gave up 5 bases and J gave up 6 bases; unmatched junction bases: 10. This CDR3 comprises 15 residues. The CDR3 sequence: CASSPRDRGGDGYTF. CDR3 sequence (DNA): TGTGCCAGCAGCCCCCGCGACAGGGGGGGGGATGGCTACACCTTC.